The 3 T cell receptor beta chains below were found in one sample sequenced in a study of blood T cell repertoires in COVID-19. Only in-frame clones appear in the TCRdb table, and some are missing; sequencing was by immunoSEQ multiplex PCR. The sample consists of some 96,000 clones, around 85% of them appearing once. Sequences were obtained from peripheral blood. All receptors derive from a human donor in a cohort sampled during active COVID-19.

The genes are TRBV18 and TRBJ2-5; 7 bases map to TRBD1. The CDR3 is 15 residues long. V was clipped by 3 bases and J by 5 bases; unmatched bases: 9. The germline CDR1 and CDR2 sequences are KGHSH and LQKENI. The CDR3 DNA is TGTGCCAGCTCACCCAGATTGACAGGGACGGAGACCCAGTACTTC. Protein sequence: CASSPRLTGTETQYF. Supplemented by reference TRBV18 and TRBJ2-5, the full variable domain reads NAGVMQNPRHLVRRRGQEARLRCSPMKGHSHVYWYRQLPEEGLKFMVYLQKENIIDESGMPKERFSAEFPKEGPSILRIQQVVRGDSAAYFCASSPRLTGTETQYFGPGTRLLVL.

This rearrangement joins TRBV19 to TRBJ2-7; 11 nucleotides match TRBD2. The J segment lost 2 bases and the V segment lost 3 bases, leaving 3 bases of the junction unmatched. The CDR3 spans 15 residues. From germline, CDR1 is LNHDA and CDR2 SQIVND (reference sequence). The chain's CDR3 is CASSMTSGATYEQYF. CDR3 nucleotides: TGTGCCAGTAGTATGACTAGCGGGGCAACCTACGAGCAGTACTTC.

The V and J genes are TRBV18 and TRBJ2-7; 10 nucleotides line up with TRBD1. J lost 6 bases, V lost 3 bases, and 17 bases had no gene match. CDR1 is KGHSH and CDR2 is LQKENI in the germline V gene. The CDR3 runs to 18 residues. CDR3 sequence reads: CASSPFAGTGALRGEQYF. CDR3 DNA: TGTGCCAGCTCACCTTTCGCCGGGACAGGGGCCCTCCGGGGCGAGCAGTACTTC.